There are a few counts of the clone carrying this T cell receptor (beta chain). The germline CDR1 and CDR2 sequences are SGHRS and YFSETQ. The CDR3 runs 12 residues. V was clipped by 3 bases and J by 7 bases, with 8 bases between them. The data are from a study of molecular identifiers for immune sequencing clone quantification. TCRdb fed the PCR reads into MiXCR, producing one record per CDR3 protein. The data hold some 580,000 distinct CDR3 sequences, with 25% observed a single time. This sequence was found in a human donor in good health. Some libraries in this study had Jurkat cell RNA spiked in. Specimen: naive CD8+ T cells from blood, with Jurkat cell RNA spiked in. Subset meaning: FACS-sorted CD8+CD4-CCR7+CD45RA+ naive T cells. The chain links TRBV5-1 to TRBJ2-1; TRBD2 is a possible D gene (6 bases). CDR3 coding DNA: TGCGCCAGCAGCTGGGGGGAAAATGAGCAGTTCTTC. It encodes CASSWGENEQFF.